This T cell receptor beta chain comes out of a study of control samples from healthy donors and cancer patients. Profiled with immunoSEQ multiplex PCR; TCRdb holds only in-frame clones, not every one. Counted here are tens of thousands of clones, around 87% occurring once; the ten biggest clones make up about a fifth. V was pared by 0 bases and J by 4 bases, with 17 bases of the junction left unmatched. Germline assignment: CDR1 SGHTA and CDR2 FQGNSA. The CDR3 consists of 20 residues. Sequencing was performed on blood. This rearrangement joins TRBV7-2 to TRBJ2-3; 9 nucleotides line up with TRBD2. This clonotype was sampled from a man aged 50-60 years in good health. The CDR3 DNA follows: TGTGCCAGCAGCTTAGCGAGTAGGAGAGCGGGGGGTAGCTTGGCAGATACGCAGTATTTT. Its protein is CASSLASRRAGGSLADTQYF. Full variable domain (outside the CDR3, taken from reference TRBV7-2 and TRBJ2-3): GAGVSQSPSNKVTEKGKDVELRCDPISGHTALYWYRQSLGQGLEFLIYFQGNSAPDKSGLPSDRFSAERTGGSVSTLTIQRTQQEDSAVYLCASSLASRRAGGSLADTQYFGPGTRLTVL.